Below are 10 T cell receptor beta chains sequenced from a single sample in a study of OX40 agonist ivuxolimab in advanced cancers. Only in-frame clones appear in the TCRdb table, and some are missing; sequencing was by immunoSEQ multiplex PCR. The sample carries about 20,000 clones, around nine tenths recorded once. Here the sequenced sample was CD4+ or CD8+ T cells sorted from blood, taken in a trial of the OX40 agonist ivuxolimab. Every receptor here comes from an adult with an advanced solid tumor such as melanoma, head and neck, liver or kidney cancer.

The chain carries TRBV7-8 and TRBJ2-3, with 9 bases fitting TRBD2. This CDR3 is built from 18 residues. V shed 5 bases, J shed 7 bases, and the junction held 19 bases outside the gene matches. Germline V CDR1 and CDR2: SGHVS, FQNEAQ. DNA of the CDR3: TGTGCCAGCAGCCCCCGGAGAGCGGGGGGCTTAGAGATATATACGCAGTATTTT. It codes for CASSPRRAGGLEIYTQYF.

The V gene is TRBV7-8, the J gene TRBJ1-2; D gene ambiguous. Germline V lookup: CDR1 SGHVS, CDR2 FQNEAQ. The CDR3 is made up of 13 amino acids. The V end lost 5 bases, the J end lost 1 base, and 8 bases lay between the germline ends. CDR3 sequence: CASSPRNNYGYTF. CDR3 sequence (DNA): TGTGCCAGCAGCCCCAGAAATAACTATGGCTACACCTTC.

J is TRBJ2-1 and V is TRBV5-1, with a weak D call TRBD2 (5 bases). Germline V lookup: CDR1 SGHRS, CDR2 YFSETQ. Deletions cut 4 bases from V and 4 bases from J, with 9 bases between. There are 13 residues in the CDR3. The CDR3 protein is CASSPGDYNEQFF. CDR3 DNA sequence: TGCGCCAGCAGCCCCGGGGATTACAATGAGCAGTTCTTC.

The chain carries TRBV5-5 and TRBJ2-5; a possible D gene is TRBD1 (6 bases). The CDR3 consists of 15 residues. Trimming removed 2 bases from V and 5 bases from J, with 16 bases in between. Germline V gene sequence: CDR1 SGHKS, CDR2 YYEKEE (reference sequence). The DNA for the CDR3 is TGTGCCAGCAGCTTCCGGGACACCGCTAGGGAGACCCAGTACTTC. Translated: CASSFRDTARETQYF.

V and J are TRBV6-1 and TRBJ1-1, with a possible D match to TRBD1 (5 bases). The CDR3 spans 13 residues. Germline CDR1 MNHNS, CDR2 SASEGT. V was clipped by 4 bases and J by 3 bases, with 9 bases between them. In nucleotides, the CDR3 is TGTGCCAGCAGTGGGGGACTGTACACTGAAGCTTTCTTT. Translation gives CASSGGLYTEAFF.

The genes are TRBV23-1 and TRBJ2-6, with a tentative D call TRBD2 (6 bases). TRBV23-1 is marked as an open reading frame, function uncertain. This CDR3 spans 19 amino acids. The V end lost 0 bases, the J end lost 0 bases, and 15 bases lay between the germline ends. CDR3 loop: CASSQSWGVGTSGANVLTF. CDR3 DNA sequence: TGCGCCAGCAGTCAATCATGGGGGGTAGGGACCTCTGGGGCCAACGTCCTGACTTTC.

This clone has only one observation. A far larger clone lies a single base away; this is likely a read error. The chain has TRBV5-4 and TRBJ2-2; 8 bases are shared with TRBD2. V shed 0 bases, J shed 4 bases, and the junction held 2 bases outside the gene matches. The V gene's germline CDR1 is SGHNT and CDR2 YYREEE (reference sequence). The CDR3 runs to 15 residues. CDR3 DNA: TGTGCCAGCAGCTTGGCCGGGGGGGTCACCGGGGAGCTGTTTTTT. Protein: CASSLAGGVTGELFF.

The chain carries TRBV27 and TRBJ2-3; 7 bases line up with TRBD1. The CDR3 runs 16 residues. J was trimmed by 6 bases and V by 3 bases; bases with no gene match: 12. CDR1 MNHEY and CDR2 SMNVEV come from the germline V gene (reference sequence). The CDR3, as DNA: TGTGCCAGCAGTTTTGAAGGGGGCTACGCTATGGATACGCAGTATTTT. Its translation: CASSFEGGYAMDTQYF.

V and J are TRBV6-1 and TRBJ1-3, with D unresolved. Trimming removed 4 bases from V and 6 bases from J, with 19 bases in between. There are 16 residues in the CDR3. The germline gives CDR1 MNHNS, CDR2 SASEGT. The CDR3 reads CASSGWDGRTLNTIYF. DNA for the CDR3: TGTGCCAGCAGTGGCTGGGATGGCAGAACCCTAAACACCATATATTTT.

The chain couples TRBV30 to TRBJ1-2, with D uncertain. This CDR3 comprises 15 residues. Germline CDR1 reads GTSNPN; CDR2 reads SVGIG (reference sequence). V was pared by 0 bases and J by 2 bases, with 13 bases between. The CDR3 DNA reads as TGTGCCTGGAGTGTACCGGGCAGGAGGAACTATGGCTACACCTTC. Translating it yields CAWSVPGRRNYGYTF. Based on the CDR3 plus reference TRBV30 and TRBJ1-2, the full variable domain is SQTIHQWPATLVQPVGSPLSLECTVEGTSNPNLYWYRQAAGRGLQLLFYSVGIGQISSEVPQNLSASRPQDRQFILSSKKLLLSDSGFYLCAWSVPGRRNYGYTFGSGTRLTVV.